A selection of T cell receptor beta chains follows, all from one sample in a study of cytomegalovirus exposure and HLA in healthy donors. Data came from immunoSEQ multiplex PCR; TCRdb stores just in-frame clones and leaves some out. The sample includes approximately 190,000 clones, around four fifths of them seen just once. Specimen: PBMCs. The receptors shown here come from a man in his forties or fifties in good health and CMV-seropositive. The conserved cysteine and the conserved F or W are not part of the CDR3 here.

v_call: TRBV6-4; j_call: TRBJ2-6; cdr3_length: 14; cdr3_aa: ASSDSGSSGANVLT
v_call: TRBV13; j_call: TRBJ2-7; cdr3_length: 14; cdr3_aa: ASSLTSGTRSYEQY
v_call: TRBV7-2; j_call: TRBJ1-1; cdr3_length: 12; cdr3_aa: ASSYGTANTEAF
v_call: TRBV6-5; j_call: TRBJ1-3; cdr3_length: 10; cdr3_aa: ASMSARNTIY
v_call: TRBV4-2; j_call: TRBJ1-1; cdr3_length: 12; cdr3_aa: ASSQTGQPTEAF
v_call: TRBV5-5; j_call: TRBJ1-1; cdr3_length: 15; cdr3_aa: ASSVNRGRDPNTEAF
v_call: TRBV19; j_call: TRBJ1-5; cdr3_length: 11; cdr3_aa: ASSPHKIQPQH
v_call: TRBV18; j_call: TRBJ2-7; cdr3_length: 13; cdr3_aa: ASSPGLAGTYEQY
v_call: TRBV7-2; j_call: TRBJ1-1; cdr3_length: 13; cdr3_aa: ASRPPLPRNTEAF
v_call: TRBV7-2; j_call: TRBJ2-3; cdr3_length: 11; cdr3_aa: ASSRGYTDTQY
v_call: TRBV14; j_call: TRBJ2-1; cdr3_length: 13; cdr3_aa: ASSPLAVWYNEQF
v_call: TRBV10-3; j_call: TRBJ2-7; cdr3_length: 13; cdr3_aa: AISAEWALQAEQY
v_call: TRBV5-4; j_call: TRBJ1-1; cdr3_length: 13; cdr3_aa: ASSIPDFGNTEAF
v_call: TRBV19; j_call: TRBJ1-2; cdr3_length: 9; cdr3_aa: ASQAGNGYT